This T cell receptor (beta chain) was documented in a study of cytomegalovirus exposure and HLA in healthy donors. TCRdb's copy holds only in-frame clones and misses some; the assay was immunoSEQ multiplex PCR. The data show roughly 80,000 clones, about 92% seen once. In this sample, this clone turned up once. The antigen remains undetermined. Findings and caveats of the study: Reports described diagnosis of cytomegalovirus status by the classifier as highly specific and sensitive.

CDR1 is MDHEN, CDR2 SYDVKM, per germline. Trimming at V came to 2 bases and at J to 6 bases, leaving 1 base not matched to a gene. The CDR3 is 13 amino acids. The sample comprised PBMCs. The TCR sequence derives from a man younger than 35 in good health and CMV-seronegative. The chain links TRBV28 to TRBJ1-2; 9 bases line up with TRBD1. The DNA of the CDR3 is TGTGCCAGCAGTTTAGGGGACAGGGATGGCTACACCTTC. This codes for CASSLGDRDGYTF.